The clone carrying this T cell receptor beta chain appeared a few times. This sample was taken from a study of cytomegalovirus exposure and HLA in healthy donors. In the PCR, 60 Vbeta and 13 Jbeta primers were used. TCRdb's copy holds only in-frame clones and misses some; the assay was immunoSEQ multiplex PCR. Of 99,000 or so clones listed, roughly four fifths are singletons. The CDR3 totals 12 residues. The ends were cut back, 1 base at V and 7 bases at J, with 9 bases in the middle. CDR1 SGHRS and CDR2 YFSETQ come from the germline V gene. The chain combines TRBV5-1 with TRBJ2-7; perhaps TRBD2 as D (5 bases). Material for sequencing was PBMCs. This receptor was identified in a middle-aged man in good health and CMV-seronegative. The CDR3 spells CASSLTPGEQYF. CDR3 DNA sequence: TGCGCCAGCAGCTTGACCCCGGGGGAGCAGTACTTC. The full variable domain, with the rest looked up from reference TRBV5-1 and TRBJ2-7, is KAGVTQTPRYLIKTRGQQVTLSCSPISGHRSVSWYQQTPGQGLQFLFEYFSETQRNKGNFPGRFSGRQFSNSRSEMNVSTLELGDSALYLCASSLTPGEQYFGPGTRLTVT.